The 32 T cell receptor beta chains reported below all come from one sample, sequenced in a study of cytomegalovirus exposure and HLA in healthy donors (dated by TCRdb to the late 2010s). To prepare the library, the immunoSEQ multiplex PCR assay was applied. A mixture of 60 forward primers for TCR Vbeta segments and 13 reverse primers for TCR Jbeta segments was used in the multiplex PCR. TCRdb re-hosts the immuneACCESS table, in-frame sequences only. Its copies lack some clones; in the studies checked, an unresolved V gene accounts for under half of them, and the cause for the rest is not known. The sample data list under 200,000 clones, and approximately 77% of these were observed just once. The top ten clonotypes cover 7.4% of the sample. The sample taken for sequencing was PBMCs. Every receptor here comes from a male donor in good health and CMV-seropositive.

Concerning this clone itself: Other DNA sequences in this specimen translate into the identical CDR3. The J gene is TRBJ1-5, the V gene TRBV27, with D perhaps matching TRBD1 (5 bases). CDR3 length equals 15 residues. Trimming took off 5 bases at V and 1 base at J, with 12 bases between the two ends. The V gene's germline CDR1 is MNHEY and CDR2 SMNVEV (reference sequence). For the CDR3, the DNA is TGTGCCAGCAGTCCAGGACAAAACAGCAATCAGCCCCAGCATTTT. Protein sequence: CASSPGQNSNQPQHF.

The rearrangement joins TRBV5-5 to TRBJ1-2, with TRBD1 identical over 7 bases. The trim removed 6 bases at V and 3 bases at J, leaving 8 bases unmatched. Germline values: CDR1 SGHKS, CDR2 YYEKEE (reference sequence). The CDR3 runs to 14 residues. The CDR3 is CASTRQGSDYGYTF. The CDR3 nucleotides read TGTGCCAGCACTAGACAGGGTTCGGACTATGGCTACACCTTC.

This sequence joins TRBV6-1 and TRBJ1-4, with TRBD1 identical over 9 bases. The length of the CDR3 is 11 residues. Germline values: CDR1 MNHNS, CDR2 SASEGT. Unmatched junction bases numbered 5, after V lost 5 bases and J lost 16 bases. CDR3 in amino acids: CASSLGTGTFF. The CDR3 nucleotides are TGTGCCAGCAGTCTAGGGACAGGGACGTTTTTT.

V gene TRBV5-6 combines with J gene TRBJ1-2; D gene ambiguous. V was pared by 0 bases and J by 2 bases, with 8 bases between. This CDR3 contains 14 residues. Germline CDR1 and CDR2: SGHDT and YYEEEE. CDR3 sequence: CASSLEEINYGYTF. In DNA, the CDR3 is TGTGCCAGCAGCTTGGAGGAGATAAACTATGGCTACACCTTC.

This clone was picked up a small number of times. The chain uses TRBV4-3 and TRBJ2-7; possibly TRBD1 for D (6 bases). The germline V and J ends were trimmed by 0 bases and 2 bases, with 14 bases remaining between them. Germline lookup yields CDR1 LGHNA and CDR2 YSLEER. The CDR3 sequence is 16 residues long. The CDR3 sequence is CASSQESRGFPYEQYF. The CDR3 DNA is TGCGCCAGCAGCCAAGAATCCAGGGGATTCCCCTACGAGCAGTACTTC.

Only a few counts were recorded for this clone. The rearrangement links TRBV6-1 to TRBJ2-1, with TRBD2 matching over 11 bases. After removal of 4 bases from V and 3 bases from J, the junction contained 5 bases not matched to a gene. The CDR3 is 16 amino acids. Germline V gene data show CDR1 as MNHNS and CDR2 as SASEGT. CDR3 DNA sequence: TGTGCCAGCAGTGGTAGCGGGGGGGCCGGCTACAATGAGCAGTTCTTC. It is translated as CASSGSGGAGYNEQFF.

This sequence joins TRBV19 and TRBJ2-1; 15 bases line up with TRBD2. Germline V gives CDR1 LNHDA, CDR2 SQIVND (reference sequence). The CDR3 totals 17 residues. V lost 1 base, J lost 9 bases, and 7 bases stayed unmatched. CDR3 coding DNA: TGTGCCAGTAGTATAGCCCGGACTAGCGGGGGGGCGACTGAGCAGTTCTTC. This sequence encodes CASSIARTSGGATEQFF.

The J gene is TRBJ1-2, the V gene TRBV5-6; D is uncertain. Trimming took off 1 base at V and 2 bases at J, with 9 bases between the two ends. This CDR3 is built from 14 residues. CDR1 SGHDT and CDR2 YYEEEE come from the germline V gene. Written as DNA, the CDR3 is TGTGCCAGCAGCTTGTTGGCCGTAAACTATGGCTACACCTTC. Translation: CASSLLAVNYGYTF.

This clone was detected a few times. The CDR3: CASSQEGGGNEQFF. In DNA, the CDR3 is TGTGCCAGCAGCCAAGAGGGAGGGGGCAATGAGCAGTTCTTC. The chain joins TRBV4-2 to TRBJ2-1, with D possibly being TRBD2 (7 bases). The CDR3 is 14 amino acids. Germline CDR1 is LGHNA and CDR2 is YNFKEQ. Trimming removed 0 bases from V and 6 bases from J, with 9 bases in between.

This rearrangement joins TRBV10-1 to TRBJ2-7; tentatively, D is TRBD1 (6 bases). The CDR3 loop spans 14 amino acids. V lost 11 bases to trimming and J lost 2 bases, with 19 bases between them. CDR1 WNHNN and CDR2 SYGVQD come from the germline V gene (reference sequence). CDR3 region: CALPFQGQPYEQYF. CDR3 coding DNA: TGCGCCCTACCCTTTCAGGGGCAACCCTACGAGCAGTACTTC.

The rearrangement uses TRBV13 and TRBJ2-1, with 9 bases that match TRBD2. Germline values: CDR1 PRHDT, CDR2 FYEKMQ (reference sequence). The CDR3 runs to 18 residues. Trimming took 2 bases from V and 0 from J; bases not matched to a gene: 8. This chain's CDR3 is CASSLLPSGDHSYNEQFF. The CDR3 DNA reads TGTGCCAGCAGCTTATTGCCTAGCGGGGATCACTCCTACAATGAGCAGTTCTTC.

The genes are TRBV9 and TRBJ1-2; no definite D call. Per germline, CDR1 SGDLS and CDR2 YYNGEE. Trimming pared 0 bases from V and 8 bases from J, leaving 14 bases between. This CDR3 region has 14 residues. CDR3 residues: CASSVGDGDRGYTF. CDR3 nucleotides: TGTGCCAGCAGCGTAGGAGACGGGGATCGGGGCTACACCTTC.

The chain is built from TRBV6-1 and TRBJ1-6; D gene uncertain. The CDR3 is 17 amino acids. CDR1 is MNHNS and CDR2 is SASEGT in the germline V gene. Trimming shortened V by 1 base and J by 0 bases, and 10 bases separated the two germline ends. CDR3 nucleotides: TGTGCCAGCAGTGAAGTGGCGGAGAGCTCCTATAATTCACCCCTCCACTTT. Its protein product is CASSEVAESSYNSPLHF.

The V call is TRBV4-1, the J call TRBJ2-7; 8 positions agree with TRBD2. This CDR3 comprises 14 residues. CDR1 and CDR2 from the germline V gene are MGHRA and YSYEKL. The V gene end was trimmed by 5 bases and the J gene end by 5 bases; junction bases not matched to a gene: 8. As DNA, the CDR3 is TGCGCCAGCAGCTTCTTGACTAGCGCGAACGAGCAGTACTTC. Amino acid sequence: CASSFLTSANEQYF.

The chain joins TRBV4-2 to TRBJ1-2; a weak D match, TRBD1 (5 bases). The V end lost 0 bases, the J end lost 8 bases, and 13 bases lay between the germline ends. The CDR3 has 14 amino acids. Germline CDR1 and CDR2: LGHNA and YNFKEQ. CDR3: CASSQERGGGGYTF. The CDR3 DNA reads TGTGCCAGCAGCCAAGAGCGGGGGGGTGGCGGCTACACCTTC.

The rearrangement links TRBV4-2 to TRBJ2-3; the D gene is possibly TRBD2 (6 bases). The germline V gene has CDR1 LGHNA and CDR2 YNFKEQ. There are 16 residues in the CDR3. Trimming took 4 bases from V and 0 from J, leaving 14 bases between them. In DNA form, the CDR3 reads TGTGCCAGCAGCCCCAACTGGGGGACTAGCACAGATACGCAGTATTTT. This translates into CASSPNWGTSTDTQYF.

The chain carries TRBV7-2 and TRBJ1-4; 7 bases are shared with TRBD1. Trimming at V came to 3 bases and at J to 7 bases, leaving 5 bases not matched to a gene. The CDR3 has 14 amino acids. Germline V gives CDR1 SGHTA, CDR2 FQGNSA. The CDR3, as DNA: TGTGCCAGCAGCTTCCAGGGGGGAGGTGAAAAACTGTTTTTT. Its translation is CASSFQGGGEKLFF.

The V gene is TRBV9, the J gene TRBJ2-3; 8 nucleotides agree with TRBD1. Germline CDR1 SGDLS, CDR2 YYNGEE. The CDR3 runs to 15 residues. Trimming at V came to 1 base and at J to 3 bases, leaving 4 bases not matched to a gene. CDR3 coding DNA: TGTGCCAGCAGCGTATACGGACAGGGAACAGATACGCAGTATTTT. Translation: CASSVYGQGTDTQYF.

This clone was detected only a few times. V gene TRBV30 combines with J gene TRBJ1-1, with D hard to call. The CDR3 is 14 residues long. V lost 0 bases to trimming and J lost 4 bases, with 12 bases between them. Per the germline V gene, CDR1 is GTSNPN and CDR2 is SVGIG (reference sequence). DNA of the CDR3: TGTGCCTGGAGTGTATACCTACGGGTCACTGAAGCTTTCTTT. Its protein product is CAWSVYLRVTEAFF.

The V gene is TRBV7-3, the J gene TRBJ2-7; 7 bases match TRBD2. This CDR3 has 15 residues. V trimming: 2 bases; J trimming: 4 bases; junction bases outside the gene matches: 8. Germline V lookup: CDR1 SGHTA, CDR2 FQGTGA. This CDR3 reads CASSLSFGEGYEQYF. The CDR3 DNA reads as TGTGCCAGCAGCTTATCCTTCGGGGAGGGATACGAGCAGTACTTC.

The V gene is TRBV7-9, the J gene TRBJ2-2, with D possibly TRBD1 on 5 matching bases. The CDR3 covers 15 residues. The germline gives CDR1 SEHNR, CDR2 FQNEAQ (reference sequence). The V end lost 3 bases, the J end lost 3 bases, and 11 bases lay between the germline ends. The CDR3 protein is CASSFLHRHTGELFF. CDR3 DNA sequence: TGTGCCAGCAGCTTTCTTCACAGGCACACCGGGGAGCTGTTTTTT.

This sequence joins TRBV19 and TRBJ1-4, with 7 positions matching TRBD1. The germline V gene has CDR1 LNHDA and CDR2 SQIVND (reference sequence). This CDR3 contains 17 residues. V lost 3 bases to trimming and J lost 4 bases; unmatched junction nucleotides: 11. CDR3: CASSIPAPGQNNEKLFF. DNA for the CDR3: TGTGCCAGTAGTATCCCCGCTCCGGGACAGAATAATGAAAAACTGTTTTTT. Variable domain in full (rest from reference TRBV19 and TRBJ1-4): DGGITQSPKYLFRKEGQNVTLSCEQNLNHDAMYWYRQDPGQGLRLIYYSQIVNDFQKGDIAEGYSVSREKKESFPLTVTSAQKNPTAFYLCASSIPAPGQNNEKLFFGSGTQLSVL.

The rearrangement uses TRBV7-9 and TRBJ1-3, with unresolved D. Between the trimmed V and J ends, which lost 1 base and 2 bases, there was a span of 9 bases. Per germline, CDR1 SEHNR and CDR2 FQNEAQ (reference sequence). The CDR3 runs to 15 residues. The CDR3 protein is CASSLESGAGNTIYF. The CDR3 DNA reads TGTGCCAGCAGCTTAGAATCCGGGGCTGGAAACACCATATATTTT.

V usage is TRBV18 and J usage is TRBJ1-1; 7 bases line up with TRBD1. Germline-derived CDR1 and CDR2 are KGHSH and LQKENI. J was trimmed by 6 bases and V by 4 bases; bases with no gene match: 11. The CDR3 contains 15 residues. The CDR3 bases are TGTGCCAGCTCACTAACTTACGACAGGGAGGCTGAAGCTTTCTTT. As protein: CASSLTYDREAEAFF.

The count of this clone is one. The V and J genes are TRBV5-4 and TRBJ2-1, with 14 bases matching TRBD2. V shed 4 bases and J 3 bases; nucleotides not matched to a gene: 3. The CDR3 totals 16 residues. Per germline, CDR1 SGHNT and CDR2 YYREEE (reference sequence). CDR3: CASSPGTSGGYNEQFF. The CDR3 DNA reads TGTGCCAGCAGCCCCGGGACTAGCGGGGGCTACAATGAGCAGTTCTTC.

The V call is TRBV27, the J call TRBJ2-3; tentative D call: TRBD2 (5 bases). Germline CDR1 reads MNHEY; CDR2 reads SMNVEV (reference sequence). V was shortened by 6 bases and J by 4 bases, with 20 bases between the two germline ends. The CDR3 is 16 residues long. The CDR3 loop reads CASSLVRLPRADTQYF. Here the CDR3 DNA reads TGTGCCAGCAGCTTGGTCAGACTCCCGAGGGCAGATACGCAGTATTTT.

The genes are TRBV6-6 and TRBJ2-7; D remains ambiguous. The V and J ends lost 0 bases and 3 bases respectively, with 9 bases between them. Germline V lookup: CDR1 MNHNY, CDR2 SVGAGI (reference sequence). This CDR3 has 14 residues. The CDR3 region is CASSYSQDYYEQYF. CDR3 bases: TGTGCCAGCAGTTACTCGCAGGATTACTACGAGCAGTACTTC.

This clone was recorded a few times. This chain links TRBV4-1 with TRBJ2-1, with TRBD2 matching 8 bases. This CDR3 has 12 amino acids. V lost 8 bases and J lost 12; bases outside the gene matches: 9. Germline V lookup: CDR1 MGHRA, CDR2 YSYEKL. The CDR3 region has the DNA TGCGCCAGCGGGGGTCGGGGGGGACGGCAGTTCTTC. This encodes CASGGRGGRQFF.

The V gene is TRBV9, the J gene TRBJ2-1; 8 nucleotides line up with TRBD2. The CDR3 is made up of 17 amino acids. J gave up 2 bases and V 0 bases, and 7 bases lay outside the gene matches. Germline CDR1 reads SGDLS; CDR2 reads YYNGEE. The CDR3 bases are TGTGCCAGCAGCGTAGTTTCCGGGGGGGGGACCTACAATGAGCAGTTCTTC. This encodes CASSVVSGGGTYNEQFF.

The CDR3 sequence: CASSRGTGESQPQHF. CDR3 nucleotide sequence: TGTGCCAGCAGCAGGGGGACAGGGGAAAGTCAGCCCCAGCATTTT. The V call is TRBV5-6, the J call TRBJ1-5, with TRBD1 matching 10 bases. From germline, CDR1 is SGHDT and CDR2 YYEEEE. V lost 4 bases, J lost 6 bases, and 7 bases stayed unmatched. The CDR3 covers 15 residues.

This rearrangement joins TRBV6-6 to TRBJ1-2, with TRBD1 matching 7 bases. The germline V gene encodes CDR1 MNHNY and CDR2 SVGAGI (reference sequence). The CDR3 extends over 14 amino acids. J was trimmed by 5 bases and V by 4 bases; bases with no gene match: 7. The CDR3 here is CASSWDSQPYGYTF. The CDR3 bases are TGTGCCAGCAGTTGGGACAGCCAACCTTATGGCTACACCTTC.

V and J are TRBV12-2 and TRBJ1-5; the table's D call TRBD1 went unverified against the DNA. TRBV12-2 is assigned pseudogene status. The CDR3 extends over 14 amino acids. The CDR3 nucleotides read TGTGCAAGTCGCTTACAGGGGAGCAATCAGCCCCAGCATTTT. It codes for CASRLQGSNQPQHF.